The rows below give T cell receptor beta chains drawn from one sample of a study of cytomegalovirus exposure and HLA in healthy donors. TCRdb keeps only in-frame clones here, not all; method: immunoSEQ multiplex PCR. There are 130,000 or so clones in the sample; roughly 85% occur only once, and approximately 6.7% lies in the top ten. The sequenced sample was PBMCs. These TCRs come from a young woman in good health and CMV-seropositive. CDR3s include the opening cysteine and the closing phenylalanine or tryptophan. D genes are given only for firm matches.

J,V,D,CDR3
TRBJ2-5,TRBV6-1,NA,CASNFLQETQYF
TRBJ2-5,TRBV9,NA,CASSVARGETQYF
TRBJ2-4,TRBV15,NA,CATSSPGEGLENIQYF
TRBJ1-5,TRBV10-3,NA,CAISESYSIYSNQPQHF
TRBJ1-2,TRBV19,NA,CASSINPGYYGYTF
TRBJ2-3,TRBV4-2,TRBD2,CASSQESAQAGVVDTQYF
TRBJ1-2,TRBV29-1,NA,CSVALGDSGYTF
TRBJ2-1,TRBV7-9,NA,CASSLGPMNEQFF
TRBJ1-6,TRBV5-1,NA,CASSLGSAYNSPLHF
TRBJ2-7,TRBV30,NA,CAWSRPAGAFLEQYF
NA,TRBV2,TRBD2,CASRRTSGYEQYF
TRBJ2-7,TRBV4-1,NA,CASSQTGTYEQYF
TRBJ2-5,TRBV5-1,NA,CASGRTPQETQYF
TRBJ2-7,TRBV2,TRBD2,CASGLTSGKSYEQYF
TRBJ1-3,TRBV19,NA,CASSITPSGFSGNTIYF
TRBJ2-2,TRBV5-1,NA,CASSLVGGTGELFF
TRBJ1-6,TRBV5-4,TRBD1,CASSLGQGLSPLHF
TRBJ2-1,TRBV4-1,NA,CASSQDWSSYNEQFF
TRBJ1-1,TRBV9,NA,CASSVAGADNEAFF
TRBJ1-3,TRBV2,TRBD1,CASSGDRIFTGNTIYF
TRBJ2-5,TRBV5-4,NA,CASSLGDPQETQYF
TRBJ1-6,TRBV5-1,NA,CASSFQARVVTNSPLHF
TRBJ2-1,TRBV5-8,TRBD2,CASSLGLAGYNEQFF